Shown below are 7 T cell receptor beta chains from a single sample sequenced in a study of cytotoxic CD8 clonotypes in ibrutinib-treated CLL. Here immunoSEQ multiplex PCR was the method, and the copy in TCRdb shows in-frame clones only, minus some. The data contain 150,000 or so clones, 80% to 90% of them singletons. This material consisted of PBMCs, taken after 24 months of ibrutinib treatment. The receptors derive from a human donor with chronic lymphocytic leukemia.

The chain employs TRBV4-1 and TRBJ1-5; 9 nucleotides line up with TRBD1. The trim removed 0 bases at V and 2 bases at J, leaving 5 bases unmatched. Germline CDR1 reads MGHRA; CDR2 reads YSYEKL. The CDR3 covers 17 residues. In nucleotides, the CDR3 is TGCGCCAGCAGCCAAGAACAGGGGGCCGAAGGCAATCAGCCCCAGCATTTT. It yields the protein CASSQEQGAEGNQPQHF.

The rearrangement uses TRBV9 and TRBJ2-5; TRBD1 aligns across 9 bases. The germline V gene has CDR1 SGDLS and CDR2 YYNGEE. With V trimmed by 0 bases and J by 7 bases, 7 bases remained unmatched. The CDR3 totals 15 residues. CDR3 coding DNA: TGTGCCAGCAGCGTAGGGTGGGACAGGGTCGGGACCCAGTACTTC. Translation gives CASSVGWDRVGTQYF.

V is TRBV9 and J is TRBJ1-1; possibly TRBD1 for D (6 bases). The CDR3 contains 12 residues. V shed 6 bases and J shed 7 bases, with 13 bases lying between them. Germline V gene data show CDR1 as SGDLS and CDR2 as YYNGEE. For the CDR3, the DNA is TGTGCCAGCAATACGGGGGGCGGTGAAGCTTTCTTT. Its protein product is CASNTGGGEAFF.

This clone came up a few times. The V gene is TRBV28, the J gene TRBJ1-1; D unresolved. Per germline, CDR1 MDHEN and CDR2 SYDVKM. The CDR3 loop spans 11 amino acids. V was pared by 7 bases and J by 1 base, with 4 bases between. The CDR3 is CASIRNTEAFF. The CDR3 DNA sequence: TGTGCCAGCATCAGGAACACTGAAGCTTTCTTT. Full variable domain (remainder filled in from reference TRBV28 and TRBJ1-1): DVKVTQSSRYLVKRTGEKVFLECVQDMDHENMFWYRQDPGLGLRLIYFSYDVKMKEKGDIPEGYSVSREKKERFSLILESASTNQTSMYLCASIRNTEAFFGQGTRLTVV.

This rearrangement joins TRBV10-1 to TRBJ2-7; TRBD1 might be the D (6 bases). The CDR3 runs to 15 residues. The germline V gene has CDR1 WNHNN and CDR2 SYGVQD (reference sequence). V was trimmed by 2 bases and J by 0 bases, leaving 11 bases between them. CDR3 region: CASSEPRDNSYEQYF. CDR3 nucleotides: TGCGCCAGCAGTGAGCCCCGGGACAACTCCTACGAGCAGTACTTC.

The CDR3 is CASSPPWSEETQYF. The CDR3 DNA is TGTGCCAGCAGCCCACCTTGGTCCGAAGAGACCCAGTACTTC. The rearrangement uses TRBV7-2 and TRBJ2-5; no reliable D call. V lost 5 bases to trimming and J lost 3 bases, with 13 bases between them. Per the germline V gene, CDR1 is SGHTA and CDR2 is FQGNSA. The CDR3 runs to 14 residues. Full variable domain (rest looked up from reference TRBV7-2 and TRBJ2-5): GAGVSQSPSNKVTEKGKDVELRCDPISGHTALYWYRQSLGQGLEFLIYFQGNSAPDKSGLPSDRFSAERTGGSVSTLTIQRTQQEDSAVYLCASSPPWSEETQYFGPGTRLLVL.

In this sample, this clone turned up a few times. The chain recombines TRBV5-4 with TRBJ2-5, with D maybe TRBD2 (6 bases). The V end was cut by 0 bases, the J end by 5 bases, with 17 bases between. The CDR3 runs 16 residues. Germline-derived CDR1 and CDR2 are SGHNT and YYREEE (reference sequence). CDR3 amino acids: CASSLAWKGGGETQYF. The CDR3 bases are TGTGCCAGCAGCTTGGCGTGGAAGGGAGGAGGGGAGACCCAGTACTTC. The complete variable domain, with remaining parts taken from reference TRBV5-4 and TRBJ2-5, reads ETGVTQSPTHLIKTRGQQVTLRCSSQSGHNTVSWYQQALGQGPQFIFQYYREEENGRGNFPPRFSGLQFPNYSSELNVNALELDDSALYLCASSLAWKGGGETQYFGPGTRLLVL.